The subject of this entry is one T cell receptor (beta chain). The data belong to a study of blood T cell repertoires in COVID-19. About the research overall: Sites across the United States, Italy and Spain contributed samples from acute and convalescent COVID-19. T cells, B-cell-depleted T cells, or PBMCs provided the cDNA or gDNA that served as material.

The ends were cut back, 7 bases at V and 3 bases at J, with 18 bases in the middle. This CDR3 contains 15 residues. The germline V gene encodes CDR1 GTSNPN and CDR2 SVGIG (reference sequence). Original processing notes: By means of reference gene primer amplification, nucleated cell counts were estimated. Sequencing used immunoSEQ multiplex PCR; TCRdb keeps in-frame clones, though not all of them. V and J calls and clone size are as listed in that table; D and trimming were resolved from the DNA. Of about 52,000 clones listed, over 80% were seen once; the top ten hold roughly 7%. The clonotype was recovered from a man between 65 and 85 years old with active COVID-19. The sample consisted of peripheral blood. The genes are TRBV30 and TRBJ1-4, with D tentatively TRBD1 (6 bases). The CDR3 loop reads CASRGSSAANEKLFF. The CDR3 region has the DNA TGTGCCTCGAGGGGGAGCAGTGCGGCTAATGAAAAACTGTTTTTT. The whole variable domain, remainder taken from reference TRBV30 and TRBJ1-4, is SQTIHQWPATLVQPVGSPLSLECTVEGTSNPNLYWYRQAAGRGLQLLFYSVGIGQISSEVPQNLSASRPQDRQFILSSKKLLLSDSGFYLCASRGSSAANEKLFFGSGTQLSVL.